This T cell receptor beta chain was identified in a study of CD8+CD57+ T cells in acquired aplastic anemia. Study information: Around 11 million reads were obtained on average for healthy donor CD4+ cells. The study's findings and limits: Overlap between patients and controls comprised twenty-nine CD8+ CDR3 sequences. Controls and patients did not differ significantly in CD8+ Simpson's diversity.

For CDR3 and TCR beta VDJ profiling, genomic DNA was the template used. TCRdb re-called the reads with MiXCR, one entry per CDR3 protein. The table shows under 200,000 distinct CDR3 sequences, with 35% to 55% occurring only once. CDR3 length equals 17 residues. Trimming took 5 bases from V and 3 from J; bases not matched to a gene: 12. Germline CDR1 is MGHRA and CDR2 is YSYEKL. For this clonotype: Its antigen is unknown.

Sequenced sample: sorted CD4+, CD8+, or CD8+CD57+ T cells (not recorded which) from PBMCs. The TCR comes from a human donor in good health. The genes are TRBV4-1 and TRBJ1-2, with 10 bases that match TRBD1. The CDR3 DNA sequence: TGCGCCAGCAGCTCTCCCGGGACAGGGGCCGCGGACTATGGCTACACCTTC. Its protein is CASSSPGTGAADYGYTF.